Listed below are T cell receptor beta chains from one sample, sequenced in a study of shared clonotypes between healthy human individuals. TCRdb's copy holds only in-frame clones and misses some; the assay was immunoSEQ multiplex PCR. The sample lists about 600,000 clones, 95% to 98% occurring once. The sequencing input was naive CD8+ T cells sorted from blood. The receptors originated from a man aged 25 to 45 in good health. The CDR3 runs from the conserved cysteine through the conserved F or W. D genes are given only for firm matches. Size is stated for part of the rows, as once, few or many counts, or as a class when the clone is expanded.

clone_size,d_call,v_call,j_call,cdr3_aa,cdr3_nt
NA,NA,TRBV7-2,TRBJ1-2,CASSETTAAGGYTF,TGTGCCAGCAGTGAAACGACAGCGGCGGGAGGCTACACCTTC
NA,TRBD2,TRBV5-1,TRBJ2-7,CASSFGLAGGSSYEQYF,TGCGCCAGCAGCTTCGGACTAGCGGGAGGGAGCTCCTACGAGCAGTACTTC
NA,NA,TRBV10-3,TRBJ1-4,CATGSNEKLFF,TGTGCCACGGGGTCTAATGAAAAACTGTTTTTT
NA,TRBD2,TRBV7-8,TRBJ2-1,CASRQSGTYNEQFF,TGTGCCAGCAGGCAAAGCGGGACCTACAATGAGCAGTTCTTC
NA,NA,TRBV4-1,TRBJ2-7,CASSQGSLGYEQYF,TGCGCCAGCAGCCAGGGATCCCTAGGCTACGAGCAGTACTTC
NA,NA,TRBV4-1,TRBJ2-1,CASSQGASLLNEQFF,TGCGCCAGCAGCCAAGGGGCTAGTCTCCTCAATGAGCAGTTCTTC
NA,TRBD2,TRBV11-2,TRBJ2-3,CASSLGVAGATDTQYF,TGTGCCAGCAGCTTAGGGGTAGCGGGAGCCACAGATACGCAGTATTTT
NA,NA,TRBV6-5,TRBJ2-7,CASSLGGSYEQYF,TGTGCCAGCAGTCTAGGGGGGTCCTACGAGCAGTACTTC
NA,NA,TRBV7-9,TRBJ2-7,CASSLADGSYEQYF,TGTGCCAGCAGCTTAGCGGACGGATCCTACGAGCAGTACTTC
NA,TRBD1,TRBV7-2,TRBJ2-7,CASSLGSGQGAQQYF,TGTGCCAGCAGCTTAGGGTCTGGACAGGGGGCACAGCAGTACTTC
NA,TRBD1,TRBV28,TRBJ2-1,CASSLTTGAQDEQFF,TGTGCCAGCAGTTTAACGACAGGGGCGCAGGATGAGCAGTTCTTC
NA,NA,TRBV4-3,TRBJ2-2,CASSQDSALTGELFF,TGCGCCAGCAGCCAAGATTCCGCGCTCACCGGGGAGCTGTTTTTT
NA,NA,TRBV2,TRBJ2-3,CASSGEGADTQYF,TGTGCCAGCAGTGGGGAGGGGGCAGATACGCAGTATTTT
NA,TRBD1,TRBV7-2,TRBJ2-7,CASTPGGGTGDEQYF,TGTGCCAGCACCCCAGGGGGCGGGACCGGGGACGAGCAGTACTTC
NA,NA,TRBV7-7,TRBJ2-7,CASSSEPGSEQYF,TGTGCCAGCAGCTCAGAGCCGGGATCCGAGCAGTACTTC
NA,NA,TRBV7-9,TRBJ2-1,CASSGSVNEQFF,TGTGCCAGCAGCGGTAGCGTCAATGAGCAGTTCTTC
NA,NA,TRBV6-5,TRBJ1-2,CASSQADLFDGYTF,TGTGCCAGCAGCCAAGCCGACCTCTTCGATGGCTACACCTTC
NA,NA,TRBV2,TRBJ1-1,CASVWRRNTEAFF,TGTGCCAGCGTATGGCGCCGGAACACTGAAGCTTTCTTT
NA,NA,TRBV29-1,TRBJ2-7,CSVMGGERTYEQYF,TGCAGCGTAATGGGGGGTGAGAGAACCTACGAGCAGTACTTC
NA,NA,TRBV29-1,TRBJ2-7,CSVDIGSYEQYF,TGCAGCGTTGATATCGGGTCCTACGAGCAGTACTTC
NA,NA,TRBV19,TRBJ1-1,CASSIPGNTEAFF,TGTGCCAGTAGTATACCGGGGAACACTGAAGCTTTCTTT
once,TRBD1,TRBV7-8,TRBJ2-7,CASSTRQGMNYEQYF,TGTGCCAGCAGCACAAGACAGGGGATGAACTACGAGCAGTACTTC
NA,NA,TRBV10-1,TRBJ1-1,CASSESSGGTEAFF,TGCGCCAGCAGTGAGTCCTCGGGTGGGACTGAAGCTTTCTTT
NA,NA,TRBV2,TRBJ2-5,CASKGGQETQYF,TGTGCCAGCAAAGGGGGCCAAGAGACCCAGTACTTC
NA,NA,TRBV2,TRBJ2-3,CASSAVSTDTQYF,TGTGCCAGCAGTGCGGTGAGCACAGATACGCAGTATTTT
NA,NA,TRBV19,TRBJ2-7,CASSIDPHEQYF,TGTGCCAGTAGTATAGATCCCCACGAGCAGTACTTC
NA,NA,TRBV27,TRBJ2-7,CASSSLEGLSYEQYF,TGTGCCAGCAGTTCACTAGAGGGACTGTCCTACGAGCAGTACTTC
NA,NA,TRBV6-1,TRBJ1-5,CASSDHRVRGQPQHF,TGTGCCAGCAGTGACCACAGGGTACGGGGTCAGCCCCAGCATTTT
NA,TRBD2,TRBV19,TRBJ2-1,CASSIDVSGTSNEQFF,TGTGCCAGTAGTATAGATGTATCCGGGACTAGCAATGAGCAGTTCTTC
NA,NA,TRBV9,TRBJ2-7,CASSELPGHRYEQYF,TGTGCCAGCAGCGAGCTACCGGGACACCGCTACGAGCAGTACTTC
NA,TRBD1,TRBV28,TRBJ2-3,CASSLLTGADTQYF,TGTGCCAGCAGTTTGTTAACAGGGGCAGATACGCAGTATTTT
NA,TRBD1,TRBV6-1,TRBJ2-7,CASSDGTGPYEQYF,TGTGCCAGCAGTGATGGGACAGGGCCCTACGAGCAGTACTTC
NA,NA,TRBV9,TRBJ2-1,CASSEAGVGYNEQFF,TGTGCCAGCAGCGAGGCAGGGGTCGGTTACAATGAGCAGTTCTTC
NA,NA,TRBV5-1,TRBJ2-7,CASSFFSGVAYEQYF,TGCGCCAGCAGCTTCTTTTCGGGAGTGGCCTACGAGCAGTACTTC
NA,TRBD2,TRBV27,TRBJ2-2,CASSLGLADYTGELFF,TGTGCCAGCAGTTTGGGACTAGCGGATTACACCGGGGAGCTGTTTTTT
NA,TRBD1,TRBV6-1,TRBJ1-4,CASSEGWTGGEKLFF,TGTGCCAGCAGTGAAGGATGGACAGGGGGTGAAAAACTGTTTTTT
NA,TRBD2,TRBV27,TRBJ2-7,CASKIAGVVYEQYF,TGTGCCAGCAAGATAGCGGGAGTGGTATACGAGCAGTACTTC
NA,TRBD1,TRBV18,TRBJ2-7,CASSLRTGASYEQYF,TGTGCCAGCTCCCTTCGAACAGGGGCCTCCTACGAGCAGTACTTC
NA,TRBD1,TRBV4-1,TRBJ2-7,CASSQDLGTGAYEQYF,TGCGCCAGCAGCCAAGATTTAGGGACAGGGGCGTACGAGCAGTACTTC
NA,NA,TRBV27,TRBJ1-5,CASSLMAPGINQPQHF,TGTGCCAGCAGTTTAATGGCCCCGGGGATTAATCAGCCCCAGCATTTT
NA,NA,TRBV6-6,TRBJ1-2,CASSQPDYYGYTF,TGTGCCAGCAGCCAACCCGATTACTATGGCTACACCTTC
few,NA,TRBV28,TRBJ2-1,CASSSYNEQFF,TGTGCCAGCAGTTCATACAATGAGCAGTTCTTC
NA,NA,TRBV29-1,TRBJ1-2,CSADLQDGNGYTF,TGCAGCGCCGATTTGCAGGACGGGAATGGCTACACCTTC
NA,NA,TRBV21-1,TRBJ1-1,CASSYDPHGNTEAFF,TGTGCCAGCAGCTACGACCCGCATGGGAACACTGAAGCTTTCTTT
NA,TRBD2,TRBV27,TRBJ2-7,CASSPSGLAYEQYF,TGTGCCAGCAGTCCTAGCGGGTTAGCCTACGAGCAGTACTTC
NA,NA,TRBV2,TRBJ1-4,CASNGGTNEKLFF,TGTGCCAGCAATGGGGGAACTAATGAAAAACTGTTTTTT
NA,NA,TRBV28,TRBJ2-3,CASSFGRALTDTQYF,TGTGCCAGCAGTTTTGGTAGGGCCCTCACAGATACGCAGTATTTT
NA,TRBD1,TRBV5-1,TRBJ2-7,CASSLEGTGPYEQYF,TGCGCCAGCAGCTTGGAAGGGACAGGGCCCTACGAGCAGTACTTC
NA,TRBD2,TRBV11-2,TRBJ2-5,CASSEGLVKIETQYF,TGTGCCAGCAGCGAGGGACTAGTGAAAATAGAGACCCAGTACTTC
NA,NA,TRBV28,TRBJ1-3,CASSRPRGWSSGNTIYF,TGTGCCAGCAGCCGCCCTAGGGGATGGAGCTCTGGAAACACCATATATTTT
NA,NA,TRBV6-5,TRBJ1-3,CASTMLGPGNTIYF,TGTGCCAGCACCATGCTAGGGCCCGGAAACACCATATATTTT
NA,TRBD2,TRBV27,TRBJ2-7,CASSLSPLGWEGSYEQYF,TGTGCCAGCAGTTTATCCCCCCTCGGGTGGGAGGGGTCCTACGAGCAGTACTTC
NA,TRBD2,TRBV7-9,TRBJ2-3,CASSSALANTDTQYF,TGTGCCAGCAGCTCAGCACTAGCGAACACAGATACGCAGTATTTT